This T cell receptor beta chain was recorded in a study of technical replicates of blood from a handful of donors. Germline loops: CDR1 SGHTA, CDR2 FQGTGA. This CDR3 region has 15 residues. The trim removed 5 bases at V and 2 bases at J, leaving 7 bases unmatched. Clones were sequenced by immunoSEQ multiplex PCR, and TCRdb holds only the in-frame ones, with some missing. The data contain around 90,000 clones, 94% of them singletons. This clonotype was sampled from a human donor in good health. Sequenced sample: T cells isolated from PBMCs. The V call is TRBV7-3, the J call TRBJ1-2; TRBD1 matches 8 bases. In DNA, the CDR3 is TGTGCCAGCAGCGAAGGGACAGGCTCAAACTATGGCTACACCTTC. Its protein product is CASSEGTGSNYGYTF.